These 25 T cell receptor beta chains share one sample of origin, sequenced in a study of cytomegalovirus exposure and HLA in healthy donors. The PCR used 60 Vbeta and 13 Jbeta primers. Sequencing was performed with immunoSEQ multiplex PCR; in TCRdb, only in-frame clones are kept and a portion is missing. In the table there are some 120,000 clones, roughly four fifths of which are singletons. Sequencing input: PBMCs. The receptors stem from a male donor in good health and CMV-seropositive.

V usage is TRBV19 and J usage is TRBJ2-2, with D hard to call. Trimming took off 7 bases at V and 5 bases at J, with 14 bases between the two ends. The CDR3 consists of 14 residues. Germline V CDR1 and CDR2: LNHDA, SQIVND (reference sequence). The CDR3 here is CASTEVPETGELFF. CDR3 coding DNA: TGTGCCAGTACCGAGGTCCCAGAGACCGGGGAGCTGTTTTTT.

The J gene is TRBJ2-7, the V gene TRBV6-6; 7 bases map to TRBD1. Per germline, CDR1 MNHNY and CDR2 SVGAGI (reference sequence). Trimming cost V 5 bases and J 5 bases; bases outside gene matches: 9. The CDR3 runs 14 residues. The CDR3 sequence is CASSLQDRRNEQYF. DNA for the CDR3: TGTGCCAGCAGTCTGCAGGACAGGAGGAACGAGCAGTACTTC.

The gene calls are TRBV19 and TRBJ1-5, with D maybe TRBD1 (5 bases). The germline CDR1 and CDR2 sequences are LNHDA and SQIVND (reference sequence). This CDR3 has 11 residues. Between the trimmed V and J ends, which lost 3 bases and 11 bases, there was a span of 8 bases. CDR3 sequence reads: CASSIGGAQHF. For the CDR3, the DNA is TGTGCCAGTAGTATCGGGGGAGCCCAGCATTTT.

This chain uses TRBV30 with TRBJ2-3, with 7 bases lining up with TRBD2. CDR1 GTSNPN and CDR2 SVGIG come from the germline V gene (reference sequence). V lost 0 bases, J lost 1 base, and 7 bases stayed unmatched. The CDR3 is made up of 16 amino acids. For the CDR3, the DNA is TGTGCCTGGAGTGTATTTTTACGGGAGGGCACAGATACGCAGTATTTT. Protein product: CAWSVFLREGTDTQYF.

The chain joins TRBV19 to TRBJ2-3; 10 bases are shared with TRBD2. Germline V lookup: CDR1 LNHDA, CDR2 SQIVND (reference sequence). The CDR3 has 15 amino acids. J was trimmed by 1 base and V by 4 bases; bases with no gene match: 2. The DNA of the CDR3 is TGTGCCAGTAGTACTCTAGCGGGAGGCACAGATACGCAGTATTTT. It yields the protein CASSTLAGGTDTQYF.

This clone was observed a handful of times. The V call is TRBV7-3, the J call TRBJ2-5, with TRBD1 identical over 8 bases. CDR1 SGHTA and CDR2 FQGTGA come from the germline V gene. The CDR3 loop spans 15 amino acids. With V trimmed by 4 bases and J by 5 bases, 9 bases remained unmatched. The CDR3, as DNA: TGTGCCAGCAGCTCAGGGGGCTCATTGGGGGAGACCCAGTACTTC. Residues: CASSSGGSLGETQYF. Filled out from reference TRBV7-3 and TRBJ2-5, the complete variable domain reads GAGVSQTPSNKVTEKGKYVELRCDPISGHTALYWYRQSLGQGPEFLIYFQGTGAADDSGLPNDRFFAVRPEGSVSTLKIQRTERGDSAVYLCASSSGGSLGETQYFGPGTRLLVL.

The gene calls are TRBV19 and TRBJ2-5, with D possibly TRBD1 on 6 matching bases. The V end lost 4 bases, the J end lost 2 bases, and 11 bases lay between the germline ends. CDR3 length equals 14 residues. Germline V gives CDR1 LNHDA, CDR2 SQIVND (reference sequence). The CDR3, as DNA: TGTGCCAGTAGTACCTGGACAGAACAAGAGACCCAGTACTTC. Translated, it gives CASSTWTEQETQYF.

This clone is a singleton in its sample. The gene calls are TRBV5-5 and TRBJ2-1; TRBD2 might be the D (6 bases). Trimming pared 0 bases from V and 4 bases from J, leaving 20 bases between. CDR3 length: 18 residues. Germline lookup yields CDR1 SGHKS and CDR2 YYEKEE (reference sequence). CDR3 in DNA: TGTGCCAGCAGCTTGGCCTTCTGGGGCGGGAACTGGTACAATGAGCAGTTCTTC. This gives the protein CASSLAFWGGNWYNEQFF.

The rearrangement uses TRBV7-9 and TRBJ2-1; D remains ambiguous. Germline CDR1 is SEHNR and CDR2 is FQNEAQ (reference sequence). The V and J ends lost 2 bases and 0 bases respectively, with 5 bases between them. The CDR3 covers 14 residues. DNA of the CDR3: TGTGCCAGCAGCTTACTTAGCTCCTACAATGAGCAGTTCTTC. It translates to CASSLLSSYNEQFF.

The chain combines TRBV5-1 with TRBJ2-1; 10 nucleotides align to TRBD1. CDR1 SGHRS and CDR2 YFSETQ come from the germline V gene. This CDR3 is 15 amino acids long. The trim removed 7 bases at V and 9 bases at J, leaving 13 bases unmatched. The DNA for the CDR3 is TGCGCCAGCGGCCTCCGGGACAGGGGCCCCCGTGAGCAGTTCTTC. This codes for CASGLRDRGPREQFF.

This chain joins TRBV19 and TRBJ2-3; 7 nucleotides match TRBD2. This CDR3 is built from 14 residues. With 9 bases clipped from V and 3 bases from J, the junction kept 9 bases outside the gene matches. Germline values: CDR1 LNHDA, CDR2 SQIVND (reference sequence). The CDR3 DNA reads TGTGCCAGCAAAACTGGCGGGAGAACAGATACGCAGTATTTT. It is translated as CASKTGGRTDTQYF.

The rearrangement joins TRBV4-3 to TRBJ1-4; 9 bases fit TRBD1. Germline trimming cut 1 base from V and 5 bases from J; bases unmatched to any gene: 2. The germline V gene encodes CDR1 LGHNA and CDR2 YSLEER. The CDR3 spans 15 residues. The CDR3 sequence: CASSQGTGVNEKLFF. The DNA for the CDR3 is TGCGCCAGCAGCCAAGGGACAGGGGTGAATGAAAAACTGTTTTTT.

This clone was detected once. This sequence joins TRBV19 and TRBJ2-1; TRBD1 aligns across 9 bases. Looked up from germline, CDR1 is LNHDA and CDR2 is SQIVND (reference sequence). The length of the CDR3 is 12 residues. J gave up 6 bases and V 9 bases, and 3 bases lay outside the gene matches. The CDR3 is CASRTGVNEQFF. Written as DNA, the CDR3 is TGTGCCAGCAGGACAGGGGTCAATGAGCAGTTCTTC. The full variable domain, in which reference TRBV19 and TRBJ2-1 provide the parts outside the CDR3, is DGGITQSPKYLFRKEGQNVTLSCEQNLNHDAMYWYRQDPGQGLRLIYYSQIVNDFQKGDIAEGYSVSREKKESFPLTVTSAQKNPTAFYLCASRTGVNEQFFGPGTRLTVL.

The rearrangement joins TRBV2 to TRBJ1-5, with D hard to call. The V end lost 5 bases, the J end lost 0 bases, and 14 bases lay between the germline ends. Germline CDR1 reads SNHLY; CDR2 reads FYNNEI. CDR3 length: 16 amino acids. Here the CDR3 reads CASSWAETYSNQPQHF. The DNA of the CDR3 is TGTGCCAGCAGTTGGGCTGAAACTTATAGCAATCAGCCCCAGCATTTT.

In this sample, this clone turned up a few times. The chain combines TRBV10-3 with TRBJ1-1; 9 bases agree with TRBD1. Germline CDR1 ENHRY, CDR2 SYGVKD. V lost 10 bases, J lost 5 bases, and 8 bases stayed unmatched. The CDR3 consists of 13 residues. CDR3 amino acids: CATSGTGTTEAFF. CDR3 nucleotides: TGTGCCACCTCCGGGACAGGGACGACTGAAGCTTTCTTT.

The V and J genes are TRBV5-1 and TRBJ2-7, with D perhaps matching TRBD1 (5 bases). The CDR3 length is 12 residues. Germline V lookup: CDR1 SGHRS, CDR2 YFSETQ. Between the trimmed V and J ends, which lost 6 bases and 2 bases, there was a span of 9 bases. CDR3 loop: CASTGSTYEQYF. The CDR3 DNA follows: TGCGCCAGCACAGGGTCAACCTACGAGCAGTACTTC.

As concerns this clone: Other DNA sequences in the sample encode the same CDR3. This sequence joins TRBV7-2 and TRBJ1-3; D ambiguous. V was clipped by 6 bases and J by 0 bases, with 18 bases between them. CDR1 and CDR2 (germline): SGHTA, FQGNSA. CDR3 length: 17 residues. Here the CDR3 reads CASSLRDVPFSGNTIYF. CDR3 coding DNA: TGTGCCAGCAGTTTGCGGGATGTTCCTTTCTCTGGAAACACCATATATTTT.

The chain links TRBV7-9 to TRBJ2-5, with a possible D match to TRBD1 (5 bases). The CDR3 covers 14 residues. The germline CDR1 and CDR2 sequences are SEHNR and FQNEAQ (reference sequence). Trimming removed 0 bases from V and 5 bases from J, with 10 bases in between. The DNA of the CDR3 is TGTGCCAGCAGCTTAGCAGGGGTTGGGGAGACCCAGTACTTC. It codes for CASSLAGVGETQYF.

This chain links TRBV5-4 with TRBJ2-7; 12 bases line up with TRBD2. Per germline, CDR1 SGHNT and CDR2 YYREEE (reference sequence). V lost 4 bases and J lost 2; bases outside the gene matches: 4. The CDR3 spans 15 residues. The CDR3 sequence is CASSQGLAGTYEQYF. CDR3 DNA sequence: TGTGCCAGCAGCCAAGGACTAGCGGGAACCTACGAGCAGTACTTC.

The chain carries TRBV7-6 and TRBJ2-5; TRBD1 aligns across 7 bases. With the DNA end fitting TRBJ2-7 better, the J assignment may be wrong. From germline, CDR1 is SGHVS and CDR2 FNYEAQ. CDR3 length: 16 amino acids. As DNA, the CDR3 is TGTGCCAGCAGCCCCCAGGTCCTGACAGGGTCGTACGAGCAGTACTTC. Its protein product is CASSPQVLTGSYEQYF.

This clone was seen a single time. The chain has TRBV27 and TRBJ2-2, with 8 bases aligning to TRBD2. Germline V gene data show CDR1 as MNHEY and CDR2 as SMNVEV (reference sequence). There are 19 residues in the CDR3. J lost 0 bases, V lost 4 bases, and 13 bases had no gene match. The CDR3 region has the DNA TGTGCCAGCAGTTCTCTTATTGGCGGGAGGCTTCCGAACACCGGGGAGCTGTTTTTT. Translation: CASSSLIGGRLPNTGELFF.

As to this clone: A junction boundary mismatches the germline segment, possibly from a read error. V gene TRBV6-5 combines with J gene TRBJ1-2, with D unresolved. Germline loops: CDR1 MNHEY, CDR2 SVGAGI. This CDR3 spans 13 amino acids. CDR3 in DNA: TGTGCCAGCAGTTACAATACTGGCAGGCCCTTAGGATTC. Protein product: CASSYNTGRPLGF.

The CDR3 spells CASRGQWGSNQPQHF. The CDR3 nucleotides read TGTGCCAGCAGGGGACAGTGGGGTAGCAATCAGCCCCAGCATTTT. V is TRBV28 and J is TRBJ1-5; TRBD1 matches 7 bases. The germline CDR1 and CDR2 sequences are MDHEN and SYDVKM. Trimming cost V 6 bases and J 0 bases; bases outside gene matches: 5. This CDR3 is 15 amino acids long.

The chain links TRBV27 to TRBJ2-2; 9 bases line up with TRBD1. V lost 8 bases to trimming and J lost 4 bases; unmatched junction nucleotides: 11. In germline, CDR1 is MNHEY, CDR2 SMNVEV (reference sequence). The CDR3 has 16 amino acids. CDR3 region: CASYPDRGKSTGELFF. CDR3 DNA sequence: TGTGCCAGCTACCCTGACAGGGGGAAGAGCACCGGGGAGCTGTTTTTT.

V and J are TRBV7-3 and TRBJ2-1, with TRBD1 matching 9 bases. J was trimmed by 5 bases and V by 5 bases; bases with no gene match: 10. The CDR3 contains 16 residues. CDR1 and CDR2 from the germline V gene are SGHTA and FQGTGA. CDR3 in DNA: TGTGCCAGCAGCCCGACCCCGGGACAGGGTGACAATGAGCAGTTCTTC. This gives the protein CASSPTPGQGDNEQFF.